This T cell receptor (beta chain) was recovered during a study of response to subunit inactivated influenza vaccine. TCRdb reprocessed the RT-PCR reads with MiXCR, giving one entry per CDR3 protein. Among more than 600,000 distinct CDR3 sequences listed, under 20% were seen once. This clonotype was found a few times. The starting material was PBMCs from blood, obtained around 5 days after vaccination. This receptor was obtained from a man aged 50 to 59 who received an inactivated influenza vaccine.

Here the CDR3 DNA reads TGCAGTGCTAGTAGTGGACAGCACTACAATGAGCAGTTCTTC. It specifies CSASSGQHYNEQFF. This rearrangement joins TRBV20-1 to TRBJ2-1, with TRBD1 as a possible D gene (6 bases). The length of the CDR3 is 14 residues. The V gene lost 3 bases and the J gene lost 3 bases, with 12 bases spanning the gap. The germline CDR1 and CDR2 sequences are DFQATT and SNEGSKA (reference sequence).